The 4 T cell receptor beta chains below all came from one sample that was sequenced in a study of blood T cell repertoires in COVID-19. Here immunoSEQ multiplex PCR was the method, and the copy in TCRdb shows in-frame clones only, minus some. Of some 200,000 clones in the sample, more than 75% were seen once. The sequencing input was peripheral blood. The receptors here all came from a woman younger than 35 who had recovered from COVID-19.

The chain combines TRBV7-3 with TRBJ1-3; 9 nucleotides agree with TRBD1. The V gene end was trimmed by 5 bases and the J gene end by 4 bases; junction bases not matched to a gene: 6. Germline CDR1 and CDR2: SGHTA and FQGTGA. CDR3 length equals 15 residues. CDR3 region: CASSQQGATGNTIYF. DNA for the CDR3: TGTGCCAGCAGCCAACAGGGGGCAACGGGAAACACCATATATTTT.

The chain carries TRBV4-3 and TRBJ2-1; 7 bases are a match to TRBD1. The CDR3 is 15 residues long. Trimming took 1 base from V and 7 from J; bases not matched to a gene: 7. Germline CDR1 and CDR2: LGHNA and YSLEER. The CDR3 here is CASSQGQGVGNEQFF. CDR3 bases: TGCGCCAGCAGCCAAGGCCAGGGGGTCGGTAATGAGCAGTTCTTC.

This clone came up a few times. V usage is TRBV7-2 and J usage is TRBJ2-3; 7 bases match TRBD1. The V and J ends lost 5 bases and 1 base, in that order; junction bases with no gene match: 9. The CDR3 contains 16 residues. In germline, CDR1 is SGHTA, CDR2 FQGNSA. In DNA, the CDR3 is TGTGCCAGCAGCGCAGAGGGGGCCCAACGCACAGATACGCAGTATTTT. Its protein product is CASSAEGAQRTDTQYF.

The chain links TRBV18 to TRBJ1-1; 8 bases are a match to TRBD1. Germline-derived CDR1 and CDR2 are KGHSH and LQKENI. V was pared by 4 bases and J by 3 bases, with 1 base of the junction left unmatched. The CDR3 is 13 amino acids. CDR3 region: CASSLDRDTEAFF. The CDR3 DNA follows: TGTGCCAGCTCACTGGACAGGGACACTGAAGCTTTCTTT.